This note documents a single T cell receptor (beta chain) sequence. Its matching antigen is unknown. The sample originates from a study of T cell responses to AZD1222 COVID-19 vaccine. Measured with immunoSEQ multiplex PCR; TCRdb has only the in-frame clones, and not every one. The data hold 90,000 to 150,000 clones, with more than 75% observed a single time. Trimming cost V 3 bases and J 5 bases, with 12 bases left between them. The CDR3 is 14 residues long. Germline V gene sequence: CDR1 SEHNR, CDR2 FQNEAQ (reference sequence). Study findings and constraints: Seropositive AZD1222 recipients at baseline numbered only five or six.

The V gene is TRBV7-9, the J gene TRBJ2-3, with a tentative D call TRBD2 (7 bases). Source: peripheral blood, taken on day 0 of AZD1222 vaccination. This clonotype was sampled from an adult in good health. CDR3 loop: CASSFRGAGDTQYF. CDR3 nucleotide sequence: TGTGCCAGCAGCTTCCGGGGGGCGGGAGATACGCAGTATTTT.